This TCR beta chain was captured in a study of blood T cells in healthy people across ages (dated by TCRdb to the mid-2010s). Background on the whole study: In model experiments, template switching captured about one uniquely barcoded TCR beta cDNA molecule for every two T cells. The study measured age-related changes in TCR beta repertoire diversity using deep sequencing normalized with unique cDNA molecular identifiers. Four age groups were formed from the donors: young (average approximately 15 years), middle-aged (approximately 40), aged (about 68) and long-lived (more than 75). Donors of different ages were randomly distributed across sequencing lanes to avoid experimental bias. For two donors (one aged 18 to 30 and one aged 80 or older), the study analyzed two additional independent replicas of 1 million unique cDNA reads from the same blood draw. Study-wide findings and limitations: Compared with the aged group, the long-lived group had more naive CD4+ T cells, fewer expanded clones and increased TCR diversity, suggesting age selection. Because the CMV infection status of the donors was unknown, age-related changes in expanded clonotypes may potentially have been confounded. Observed TCR beta diversity per million T cells fell roughly linearly with age, and a significant reduction was already apparent by age approximately 41. Conclusive comparison of naive and antigen-experienced compartments was prevented by the profiling of bulk unsorted PBMCs. The percentage of naive T cells measured by flow cytometry correlated strongly with observed TCR beta diversity. Estimates of total diversity based on one million sequenced T cells were considered lower bounds and underestimates.

The library was obtained by 5' RACE. TCRdb names Illumina HiSeq 2500 as the instrument used. A second 7 to 11 cycle PCR used a sample-barcoded 5' primer and a J-beta primer mix. Each TCR beta cDNA molecule received a unique molecular identifier from a template-switch 5' adaptor carrying 12 random nucleotides. Each sample yielded at least 3 million CDR3-containing paired-end reads. First-strand cDNA synthesis was performed from all RNA using the Mint cDNA synthesis kit, with priming by a TRBC-specific oligonucleotide. After uracil-DNA glycosylase treatment, a first 18-cycle PCR used universal primers M1SS and BC2_uni_R on all cDNA. On the study's bioinformatics: Each sample was normalized by randomly selecting 1 million high-quality reads, each carrying a distinct molecular identifier. Instead of being binned into consensus sequences, reads with shared molecular identifiers were discarded. CDR3 identification, clonotype clustering and error correction used MiTCR with a Q25 quality threshold and the strictest error-elimination algorithm. Lower-bound total TCR beta diversity was estimated with a nonparametric unseen species model using Euler transformation. The raw public reads went through TCRdb reprocessing: fastp at Q25, MiXCR clone calling, in-frame beta chains kept. Every distinct CDR3 protein forms one entry, paired with its most common genes and DNA. TCRdb, rather than the study authors, made the V and J calls. The sample table contains some 1.5 million distinct CDR3 sequences; only one count was recorded for roughly 27% of them. The top ten constitute roughly 8% of the sample.

This clonotype was seen many times. Its antigen is unknown. The record has no base qualities; no much larger clone is one base away. The 39 donors, aged 6 to 90 years, were systemically healthy Caucasian individuals from Russia. Each donor gave 8 to 10 milliliters of peripheral blood, drawn into EDTA-treated Vacutainer tubes. PBMCs were isolated by Ficoll-Paque density-gradient centrifugation, with at least 7 million obtained per sample. Trizol reagent was used to extract total RNA from the PBMCs, yielding at least 5.5 micrograms per sample. For every donor, an aliquot of PBMCs went through flow cytometry to measure the percentages of naive CD45RAhigh/CD27high T cells. The TCR originated in a woman in her twenties or thirties in good health. The sequencing input was blood.

The sequence in DNA is TGCGCCAGCAGCCAAGATCCGGCAGATACGCAGTATTTT. It is translated as CASSQDPADTQYF. The chain was built from TRBV4-1 and TRBJ2-3, with no confidently assigned D gene. V lost 0 bases and J lost 4 bases; the stretch between them is 5 bases long. The cysteine opens and the phenylalanine closes a CDR3 of 13 amino acids. Only CDR3 DNA is held: 39 bases, read in frame from base 1. According to the germline V gene, CDR1 reads MGHRA and CDR2 reads YSYEKL.